This note documents a single TCR beta chain sequence. Its target is unknown. Other DNA sequences from this sample encode an identical CDR3 as well. The data derive from a study of shared clonotypes between healthy human individuals. Notes on the study in general: Sorted-subset sequencing, rarefaction showed, was incomplete despite large depth.

Here immunoSEQ multiplex PCR was the method, and the copy in TCRdb shows in-frame clones only, minus some. This table has more than 2,000,000 clones, around nine tenths appearing once. CDR1 SGHNT and CDR2 YENEEA come from the germline V gene. This CDR3 comprises 14 residues. V lost 5 bases and J lost 3; bases outside the gene matches: 6. Material for sequencing was naive CD4+ T cells sorted from blood. The subset was: CD45RA+ positively selected. The chain is built from TRBV11-3 and TRBJ2-7; 8 positions match TRBD1. This clonotype was obtained from a man aged 18 to 30 in good health. CDR3 nucleotides: TGTGCCAGCAGCCGATCCGGGACAGGCTACGAGCAGTACTTC. Translating gives CASSRSGTGYEQYF.